This T cell receptor beta chain emerged from a study of blood T cells in healthy people across ages. PCR was performed a second time for about 7 to 11 cycles using a sample-barcoded 5' primer and a J-beta primer mix. TCRdb ran MiXCR on the 5' RACE reads and lists one entry per CDR3 protein. This sample has 550,000 to 650,000 distinct CDR3 sequences, with roughly a quarter found just once. Germline assignment: CDR1 SQVTM and CDR2 ANQGSEA. This CDR3 is 12 amino acids long. V was trimmed by 7 bases and J by 1 base, leaving 5 bases between them. The sample was also linked to a second study, of T cells of mothers and their children.

The chain joins TRBV29-1 to TRBJ2-6; D gene uncertain. The TCR originated in a boy under 10 years old in good health. The sample comprised blood. CDR3 in DNA: TGCAGCGGGGGATCTGGGGCCAACGTCCTGACTTTC. This sequence encodes CSGGSGANVLTF.